The 27 T cell receptor beta chains below all came from one sample that was sequenced in a study of beta chain features in type 1 diabetes. Antigen specificity for these receptors is unknown. Sequencing targeted expressed TCRB transcripts, as all isolated RNA had been reverse transcribed. Produced via immunoSEQ multiplex PCR; TCRdb's table is partial and in-frame only. The repertoire consists of approximately 170,000 clones, with over 6% occurring once and the leading ten covering 0.5%. Study-wide results and limits: Moderate but significant shortening of TCRB CDR3s was recorded in all four CD4+ subsets from Type 1 diabetes patients.

Sequencing was performed on central memory CD4+ T cells from blood. All receptors come from a man aged 18 to 30 with type 1 diabetes.

This clone was counted only a few times. The chain employs TRBV2 and TRBJ2-2; 13 bases fit TRBD2. V shed 8 bases, J shed 0 bases, and the junction held 6 bases outside the gene matches. Germline CDR1 SNHLY, CDR2 FYNNEI. The CDR3 runs to 17 residues. The DNA of the CDR3 is TGTGCCAGCCGAAGAGGACTAGCGGGAGCGAACACCGGGGAGCTGTTTTTT. Amino acid sequence: CASRRGLAGANTGELFF.

This clone was observed a few times. Other DNA sequences from this sample encode an identical CDR3 as well. The gene calls are TRBV25-1 and TRBJ1-6; D is possibly TRBD1 (6 bases). The V gene's germline CDR1 is MGHDK and CDR2 SYGVNS. Trimming pared 5 bases from V and 0 bases from J, leaving 8 bases between. The CDR3 totals 15 residues. DNA for the CDR3: TGTGCCAGCAGTAGGGGGAGCTCCTATAATTCACCCCTCCACTTT. Protein: CASSRGSSYNSPLHF. Together with reference TRBV25-1 and TRBJ1-6, the CDR3 gives the full variable domain: EADIYQTPRYLVIGTGKKITLECSQTMGHDKMYWYQQDPGMELHLIHYSYGVNSTEKGDLSSESTVSRIRTEHFPLTLESARPSHTSQYLCASSRGSSYNSPLHFGNGTRLTVT.

The V call is TRBV30, the J call TRBJ2-7; 11 bases are a match to TRBD1. The J segment lost 2 bases and the V segment lost 4 bases, leaving 4 bases of the junction unmatched. The CDR3 extends over 14 amino acids. In germline, CDR1 is GTSNPN, CDR2 SVGIG (reference sequence). CDR3 sequence (DNA): TGTGCCTGGAACCGGGACAGGGGGACCTACGAGCAGTACTTC. Protein product: CAWNRDRGTYEQYF.

This clone was seen a few times. The rearrangement links TRBV29-1 to TRBJ2-3; TRBD2 might be the D (6 bases). Germline-derived CDR1 and CDR2 are SQVTM and ANQGSEA. V lost 7 bases, J lost 4 bases, and 15 bases lay in between. The CDR3 sequence is 13 residues long. CDR3 sequence (DNA): TGCAGCGGGCGGGACCTGGGGGCAGATACGCAGTATTTT. Protein: CSGRDLGADTQYF.

The chain uses TRBV18 and TRBJ1-3; perhaps TRBD1 as D (5 bases). V gave up 2 bases and J gave up 11 bases, with 13 bases separating them. Germline V gene sequence: CDR1 KGHSH, CDR2 LQKENI. This CDR3 region has 13 residues. The CDR3: CASSPAGGFPIYF. In DNA, the CDR3 is TGTGCCAGCTCACCAGCCGGGGGATTCCCCATATATTTT.

Only a few counts were recorded for this clone. J is TRBJ2-5 and V is TRBV5-1, with 14 bases that match TRBD2. This CDR3 has 15 amino acids. V trimming: 4 bases; J trimming: 9 bases; junction bases outside the gene matches: 8. In germline, CDR1 is SGHRS, CDR2 YFSETQ. CDR3 sequence: CASSGGTSGGLAQYF. The CDR3, as DNA: TGCGCCAGCAGCGGAGGGACTAGCGGGGGATTGGCCCAGTACTTC. The full variable domain, its missing parts supplied by reference TRBV5-1 and TRBJ2-5, is KAGVTQTPRYLIKTRGQQVTLSCSPISGHRSVSWYQQTPGQGLQFLFEYFSETQRNKGNFPGRFSGRQFSNSRSEMNVSTLELGDSALYLCASSGGTSGGLAQYFGPGTRLLVL.

This clone was counted between two and nine times. The rearrangement joins TRBV11-2 to TRBJ2-1; the match to TRBD2 covers 8 bases. Looked up from germline, CDR1 is SGHAT and CDR2 is FQNNGV. This CDR3 has 15 amino acids. With V trimmed by 3 bases and J by 8 bases, 9 bases remained unmatched. CDR3 in amino acids: CASSFGERESDEQFF. The CDR3 DNA reads as TGTGCCAGCAGCTTCGGCGAGCGGGAGTCGGATGAGCAGTTCTTC.

This chain links TRBV5-6 with TRBJ2-3, with D unresolved. The germline V gene encodes CDR1 SGHDT and CDR2 YYEEEE. This CDR3 contains 13 residues. Trimming shortened V by 2 bases and J by 7 bases, and 11 bases separated the two germline ends. DNA for the CDR3: TGTGCCAGCAGCTTCCTAGGTCGGAATACGCAGTATTTT. It translates to CASSFLGRNTQYF.

V and J are TRBV25-1 and TRBJ2-2; 8 nucleotides match TRBD1. This CDR3 spans 16 amino acids. Germline CDR1 is MGHDK and CDR2 is SYGVNS. V was pared by 2 bases and J by 3 bases, with 5 bases of the junction left unmatched. The chain's CDR3 is CASSEGRQGYTGELFF. The CDR3 DNA follows: TGTGCCAGCAGTGAAGGCAGACAGGGGTACACCGGGGAGCTGTTTTTT.

The chain uses TRBV2 and TRBJ1-2; TRBD1 matches at 9 bases. The V and J ends lost 4 bases and 4 bases, in that order; junction bases with no gene match: 4. CDR3 length: 14 residues. The germline V gene encodes CDR1 SNHLY and CDR2 FYNNEI. The CDR3 bases are TGTGCCAGCAGTGGGACAGGGGAACCCTATGGCTACACCTTC. Translating gives CASSGTGEPYGYTF. The complete variable domain, with remaining parts taken from reference TRBV2 and TRBJ1-2, reads EPEVTQTPSHQVTQMGQEVILRCVPISNHLYFYWYRQILGQKVEFLVSFYNNEISEKSEIFDDQFSVERPDGSNFTLKIRSTKLEDSAMYFCASSGTGEPYGYTFGSGTRLTVV.

The chain is built from TRBV2 and TRBJ2-7, with 10 bases that match TRBD1. Germline loops: CDR1 SNHLY, CDR2 FYNNEI. The CDR3 runs 15 residues. The junction had 6 bases not matched to a gene; V was cut back by 4 bases and J by 3 bases. The CDR3 sequence is CASSGSGTGDYEQYF. CDR3 nucleotides: TGTGCCAGCAGTGGGTCCGGGACAGGGGACTACGAGCAGTACTTC.

This clone was observed a handful of times. The chain uses TRBV11-2 and TRBJ1-2, with 9 nucleotides matching TRBD1. Germline V lookup: CDR1 SGHAT, CDR2 FQNNGV. V was pared by 5 bases and J by 5 bases, with 9 bases of the junction left unmatched. The CDR3 contains 15 residues. The CDR3 loop reads CASSPYRGQGYGYTF. CDR3 sequence (DNA): TGTGCCAGCAGCCCATACAGGGGGCAGGGGTATGGCTACACCTTC.

Ten or more counts support this clone. This chain connects TRBV30 to TRBJ1-2; no reliable D call. This CDR3 region has 12 residues. V dropped 4 bases and J dropped 1 base, with 7 bases sitting between them. The germline V gene encodes CDR1 GTSNPN and CDR2 SVGIG (reference sequence). Here the CDR3 reads CAWIGNNYGYTF. The CDR3 DNA follows: TGTGCCTGGATCGGGAATAACTATGGCTACACCTTC.

This clone was observed a handful of times. The rearrangement links TRBV28 to TRBJ1-5; 7 positions agree with TRBD1. This CDR3 region has 16 residues. CDR1 is MDHEN and CDR2 is SYDVKM in the germline V gene. V lost 5 bases to trimming and J lost 3 bases; unmatched junction nucleotides: 10. DNA of the CDR3: TGTGCCAGCAGTGGAGGGGGCGCAGTGGTCAATCAGCCCCAGCATTTT. As protein: CASSGGGAVVNQPQHF.

This clone has a handful of counts. This chain uses TRBV9 with TRBJ2-3; 13 bases agree with TRBD2. The ends lost 2 bases at V and 5 bases at J; junction bases unmatched: 8. The CDR3 spans 17 residues. Germline CDR1 SGDLS, CDR2 YYNGEE. The CDR3 reads CASSVGLAGALGDTQYF. Here the CDR3 DNA reads TGTGCCAGCAGCGTTGGACTAGCGGGGGCTCTGGGAGATACGCAGTATTTT.

The chain couples TRBV10-3 to TRBJ2-1; 7 positions agree with TRBD1. This CDR3 comprises 13 residues. V gave up 10 bases and J gave up 8 bases; unmatched junction bases: 11. Per germline, CDR1 ENHRY and CDR2 SYGVKD. The DNA of the CDR3 is TGTGCCACCCGACAGGGTTCCGTGGATGAGCAGTTCTTC. It yields the protein CATRQGSVDEQFF.

The chain carries TRBV27 and TRBJ1-6; D is undetermined. The CDR3 runs to 15 residues. Trimming cost V 2 bases and J 6 bases, with 11 bases left between them. The V gene's germline CDR1 is MNHEY and CDR2 SMNVEV (reference sequence). The CDR3 nucleotides read TGTGCCAGCAGTTTAAAGCAGGCTTCTAATTCACCCCTCCACTTT. It codes for CASSLKQASNSPLHF.

This clone was detected only a few times. V is TRBV18 and J is TRBJ2-1; D perhaps matches TRBD1 (6 bases). CDR3 length: 16 amino acids. Trimming shortened V by 4 bases and J by 4 bases, and 17 bases separated the two germline ends. Per the germline V gene, CDR1 is KGHSH and CDR2 is LQKENI. DNA for the CDR3: TGTGCCAGCTCACGAGGACAGCCCTCAACTTACAATGAGCAGTTCTTC. Translation: CASSRGQPSTYNEQFF.

CDR3 sequence: CASWDSTNYGYTF. CDR3 DNA sequence: TGTGCCAGCTGGGACAGCACTAACTATGGCTACACCTTC. The chain combines TRBV5-6 with TRBJ1-2, with 7 bases aligning to TRBD1. The V segment lost 7 bases and the J segment 0 bases; nucleotides outside the gene matches: 3. Germline V gives CDR1 SGHDT, CDR2 YYEEEE. CDR3 size: 13 residues.

V usage is TRBV2 and J usage is TRBJ2-1; D is ambiguous. CDR3 size: 14 residues. Germline V gene data show CDR1 as SNHLY and CDR2 as FYNNEI. Trimming shortened V by 6 bases and J by 4 bases, and 13 bases separated the two germline ends. The CDR3 DNA is TGTGCCAGCAGCCTCGACACAAGATACAATGAGCAGTTCTTC. It is translated as CASSLDTRYNEQFF.

The chain recombines TRBV5-1 with TRBJ2-5, with 7 bases aligning to TRBD2. This CDR3 has 14 residues. The germline V gene has CDR1 SGHRS and CDR2 YFSETQ. With V trimmed by 2 bases and J by 2 bases, 3 bases remained unmatched. The CDR3 protein is CASSFSGVQETQYF. CDR3 nucleotides: TGCGCCAGCAGCTTCAGCGGGGTGCAAGAGACCCAGTACTTC.

Ten or more counts support this clone. The genes are TRBV29-1 and TRBJ2-1, with 8 bases that match TRBD2. Germline V gives CDR1 SQVTM, CDR2 ANQGSEA. CDR3 length: 15 residues. J gave up 0 bases and V 6 bases, and 7 bases lay outside the gene matches. CDR3 coding DNA: TGCAGCGTCCGGGGGGGAAGAAGCTCCTACAATGAGCAGTTCTTC. Translation: CSVRGGRSSYNEQFF.

This clone showed up just a few times. The J gene is TRBJ1-1, the V gene TRBV11-2; 10 nucleotides align to TRBD1. Germline V lookup: CDR1 SGHAT, CDR2 FQNNGV. Trimming cost V 1 base and J 7 bases; bases outside gene matches: 12. This CDR3 has 17 amino acids. CDR3 nucleotides: TGTGCCAGCAGCTTAGGTGGCGGGACAGGGGAAATAGGTGAAGCTTTCTTT. This codes for CASSLGGGTGEIGEAFF.

This clone has just a few counts. The V and J genes are TRBV18 and TRBJ2-3, with TRBD2 matching 15 bases. Trimming at V came to 3 bases and at J to 5 bases, leaving 12 bases not matched to a gene. The CDR3 is 19 amino acids. In germline, CDR1 is KGHSH, CDR2 LQKENI. This CDR3 is CASSPNPPGLAGGRDTQYF. CDR3 sequence (DNA): TGTGCCAGCTCACCCAATCCCCCGGGACTAGCGGGGGGACGAGATACGCAGTATTTT.

This chain joins TRBV12-5 and TRBJ1-2, with a weak D call TRBD1 (5 bases). V lost 7 bases, J lost 3 bases, and 9 bases lay in between. There are 12 residues in the CDR3. In germline, CDR1 is LGHNT, CDR2 FRNRAP. The CDR3 DNA sequence: TGTGCTAGTGCCCCGGGGGACTATGGCTACACCTTC. Translated, it gives CASAPGDYGYTF.

J is TRBJ2-7 and V is TRBV27; D might be TRBD2 (5 bases). CDR1 and CDR2 from the germline V gene are MNHEY and SMNVEV (reference sequence). This CDR3 has 15 residues. Trimming took 5 bases from V and 4 from J, leaving 18 bases between them. Here the CDR3 DNA reads TGTGCCAGCAGTCATCCGGGATCTAAGAGGTACGAGCAGTACTTC. It translates to CASSHPGSKRYEQYF.

Only a few counts were recorded for this clone. The chain uses TRBV6-1 and TRBJ2-3; D may be TRBD2 (5 bases). CDR3 length equals 13 residues. Germline assignment: CDR1 MNHNS and CDR2 SASEGT. Trimming took 10 bases from V and 4 from J, leaving 15 bases between them. The DNA of the CDR3 is TGTGCCATCCAAACTGTGGGAGCAGATACGCAGTATTTT. This encodes CAIQTVGADTQYF.